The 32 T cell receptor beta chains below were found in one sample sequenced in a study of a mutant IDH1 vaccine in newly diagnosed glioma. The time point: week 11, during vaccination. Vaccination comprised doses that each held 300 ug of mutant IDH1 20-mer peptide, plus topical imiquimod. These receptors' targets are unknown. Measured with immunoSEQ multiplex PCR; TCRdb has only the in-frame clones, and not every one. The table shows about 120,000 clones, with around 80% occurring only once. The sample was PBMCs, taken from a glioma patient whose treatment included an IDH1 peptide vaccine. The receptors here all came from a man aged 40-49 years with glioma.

The CDR3 coding sequence is TGTGCCAGCAGCTTAGATCTGGGGACGGGATACGAGCAGTACTTC. Amino acids: CASSLDLGTGYEQYF. The J gene is TRBJ2-7, the V gene TRBV11-2, with D perhaps matching TRBD1 or TRBD2 (5 bases each). The CDR3 length is 15 residues. CDR1 is SGHAT, CDR2 FQNNGV, per germline. The V end was cut by 0 bases, the J end by 4 bases, with 13 bases between.

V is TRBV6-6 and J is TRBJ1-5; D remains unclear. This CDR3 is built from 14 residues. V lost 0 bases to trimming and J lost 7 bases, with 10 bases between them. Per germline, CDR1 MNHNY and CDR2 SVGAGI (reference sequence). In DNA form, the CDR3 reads TGTGCCAGCAGTTACTCCAAGGCGCGACAGCCCCAGCATTTT. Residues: CASSYSKARQPQHF.

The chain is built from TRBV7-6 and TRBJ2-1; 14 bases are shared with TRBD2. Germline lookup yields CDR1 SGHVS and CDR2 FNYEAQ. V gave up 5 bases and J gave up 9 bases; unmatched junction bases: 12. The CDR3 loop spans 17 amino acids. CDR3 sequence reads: CASSEGLAGAGGIEQFF. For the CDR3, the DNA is TGTGCCAGCAGCGAGGGACTAGCGGGAGCAGGGGGTATTGAGCAGTTCTTC.

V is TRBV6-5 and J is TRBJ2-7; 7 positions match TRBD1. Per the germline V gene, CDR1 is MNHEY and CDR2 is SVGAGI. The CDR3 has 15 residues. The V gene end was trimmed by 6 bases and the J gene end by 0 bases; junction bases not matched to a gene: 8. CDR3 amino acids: CASRTGTAVSYEQYF. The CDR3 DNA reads TGTGCCAGCAGAACCGGGACAGCCGTCTCCTACGAGCAGTACTTC.

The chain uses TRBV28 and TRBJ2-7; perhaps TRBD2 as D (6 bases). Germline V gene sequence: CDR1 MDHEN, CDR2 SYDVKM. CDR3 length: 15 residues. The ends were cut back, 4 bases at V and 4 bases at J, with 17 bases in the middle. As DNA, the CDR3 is TGTGCCAGCAGTTATTTTCCGGGAGTGAAATACGAGCAGTACTTC. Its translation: CASSYFPGVKYEQYF.

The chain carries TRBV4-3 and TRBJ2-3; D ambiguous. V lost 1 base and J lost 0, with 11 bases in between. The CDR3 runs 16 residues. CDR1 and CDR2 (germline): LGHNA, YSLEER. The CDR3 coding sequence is TGCGCCAGCAGCCAAGGAGACCGATCTAGCACAGATACGCAGTATTTT. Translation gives CASSQGDRSSTDTQYF.

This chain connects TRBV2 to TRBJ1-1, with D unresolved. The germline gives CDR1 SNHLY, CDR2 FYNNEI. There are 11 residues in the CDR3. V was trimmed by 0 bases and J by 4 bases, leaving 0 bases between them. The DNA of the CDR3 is TGTGCCAGCAGTGAAGCCACTGAAGCTTTCTTT. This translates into CASSEATEAFF.

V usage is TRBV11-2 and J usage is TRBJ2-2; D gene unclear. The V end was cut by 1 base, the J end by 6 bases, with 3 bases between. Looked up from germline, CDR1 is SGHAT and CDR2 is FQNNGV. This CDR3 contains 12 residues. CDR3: CASSLGAGELFF. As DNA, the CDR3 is TGTGCCAGCAGCTTAGGGGCCGGGGAGCTGTTTTTT.

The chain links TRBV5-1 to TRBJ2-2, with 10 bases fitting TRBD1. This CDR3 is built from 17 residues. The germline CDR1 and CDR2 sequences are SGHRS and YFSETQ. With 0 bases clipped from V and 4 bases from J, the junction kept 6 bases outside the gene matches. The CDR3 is CASSLEGQGISTGELFF. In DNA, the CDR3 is TGCGCCAGCAGCTTGGAGGGACAGGGGATTTCCACCGGGGAGCTGTTTTTT.

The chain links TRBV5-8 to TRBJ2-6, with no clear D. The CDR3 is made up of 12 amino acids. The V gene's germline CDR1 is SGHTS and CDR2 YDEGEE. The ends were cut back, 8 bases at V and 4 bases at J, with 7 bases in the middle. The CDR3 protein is CASGSGANVLTF. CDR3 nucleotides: TGTGCCAGTGGGTCGGGGGCCAACGTCCTGACTTTC.

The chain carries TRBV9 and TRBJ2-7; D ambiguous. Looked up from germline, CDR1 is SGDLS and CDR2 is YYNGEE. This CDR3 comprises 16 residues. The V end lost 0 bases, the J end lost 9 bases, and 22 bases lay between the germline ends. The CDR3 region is CASSVAGTHLVGVQYF. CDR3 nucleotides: TGTGCCAGCAGCGTAGCGGGCACGCACTTGGTTGGGGTGCAGTACTTC.

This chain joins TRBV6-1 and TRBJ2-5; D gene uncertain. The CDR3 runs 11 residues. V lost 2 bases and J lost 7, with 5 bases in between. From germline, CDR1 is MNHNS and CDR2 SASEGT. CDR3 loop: CASSEFGTQYF. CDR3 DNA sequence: TGTGCCAGCAGTGAATTCGGGACCCAGTACTTC.

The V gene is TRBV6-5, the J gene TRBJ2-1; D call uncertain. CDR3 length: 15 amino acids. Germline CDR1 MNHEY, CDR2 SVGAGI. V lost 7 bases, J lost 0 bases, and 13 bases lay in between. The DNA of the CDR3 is TGTGCCAGCATGGTATTACGGAGCTCCTACAATGAGCAGTTCTTC. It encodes CASMVLRSSYNEQFF.

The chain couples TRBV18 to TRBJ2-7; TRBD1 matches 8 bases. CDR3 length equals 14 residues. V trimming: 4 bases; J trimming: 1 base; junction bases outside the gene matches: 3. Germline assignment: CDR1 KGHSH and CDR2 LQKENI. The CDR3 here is CASSQGTGSYEQYF. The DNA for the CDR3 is TGTGCCAGCTCACAAGGGACAGGTTCCTACGAGCAGTACTTC.

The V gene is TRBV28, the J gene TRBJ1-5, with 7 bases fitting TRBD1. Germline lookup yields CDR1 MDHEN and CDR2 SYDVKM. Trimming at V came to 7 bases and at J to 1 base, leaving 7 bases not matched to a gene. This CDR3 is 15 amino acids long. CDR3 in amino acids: CASIPGGPSNQPQHF. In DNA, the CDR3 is TGTGCCAGCATCCCAGGGGGTCCGAGCAATCAGCCCCAGCATTTT. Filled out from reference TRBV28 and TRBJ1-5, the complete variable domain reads DVKVTQSSRYLVKRTGEKVFLECVQDMDHENMFWYRQDPGLGLRLIYFSYDVKMKEKGDIPEGYSVSREKKERFSLILESASTNQTSMYLCASIPGGPSNQPQHFGDGTRLSIL.

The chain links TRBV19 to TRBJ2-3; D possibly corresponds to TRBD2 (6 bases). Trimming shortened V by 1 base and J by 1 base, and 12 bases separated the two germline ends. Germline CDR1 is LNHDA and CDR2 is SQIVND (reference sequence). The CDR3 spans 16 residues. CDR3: CASSIVAGKGTDTQYF. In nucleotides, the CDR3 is TGTGCCAGTAGTATAGTCGCGGGGAAAGGCACAGATACGCAGTATTTT.

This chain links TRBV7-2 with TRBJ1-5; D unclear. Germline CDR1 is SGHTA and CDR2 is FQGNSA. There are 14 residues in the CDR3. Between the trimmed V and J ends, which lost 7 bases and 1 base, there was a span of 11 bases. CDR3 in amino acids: CASNTPRSNQPQHF. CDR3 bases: TGTGCCAGCAACACCCCCCGCAGCAATCAGCCCCAGCATTTT.

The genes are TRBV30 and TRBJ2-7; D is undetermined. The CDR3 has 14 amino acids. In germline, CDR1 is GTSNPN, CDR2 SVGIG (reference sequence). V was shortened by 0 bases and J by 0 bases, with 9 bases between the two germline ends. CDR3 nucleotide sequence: TGTGCCTGGAGTGTACTGCGGAGCTCCTACGAGCAGTACTTC. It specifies CAWSVLRSSYEQYF.

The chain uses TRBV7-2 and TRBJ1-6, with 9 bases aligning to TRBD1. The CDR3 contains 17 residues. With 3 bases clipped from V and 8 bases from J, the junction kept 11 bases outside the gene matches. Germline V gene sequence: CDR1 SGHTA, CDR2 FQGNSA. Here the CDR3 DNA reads TGTGCCAGCAGCTTCCCCAGCCTACAGGGGGCCGATTCACCCCTCCACTTT. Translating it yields CASSFPSLQGADSPLHF.

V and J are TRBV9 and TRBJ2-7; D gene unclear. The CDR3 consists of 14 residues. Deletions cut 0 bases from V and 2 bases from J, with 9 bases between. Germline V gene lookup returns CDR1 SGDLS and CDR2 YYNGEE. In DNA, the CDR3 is TGTGCCAGCAGCGTAGGTTTATTTCCCTACGAGCAGTACTTC. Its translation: CASSVGLFPYEQYF. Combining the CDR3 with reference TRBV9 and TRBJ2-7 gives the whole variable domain DSGVTQTPKHLITATGQRVTLRCSPRSGDLSVYWYQQSLDQGLQFLIQYYNGEERAKGNILERFSAQQFPDLHSELNLSSLELGDSALYFCASSVGLFPYEQYFGPGTRLTVT.

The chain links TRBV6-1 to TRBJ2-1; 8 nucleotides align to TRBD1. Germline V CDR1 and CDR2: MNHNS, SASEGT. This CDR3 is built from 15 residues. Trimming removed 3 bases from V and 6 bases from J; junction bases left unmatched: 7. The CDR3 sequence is CASSETGVRGNEQFF. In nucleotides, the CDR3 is TGTGCCAGCAGTGAGACAGGGGTTAGGGGCAATGAGCAGTTCTTC.

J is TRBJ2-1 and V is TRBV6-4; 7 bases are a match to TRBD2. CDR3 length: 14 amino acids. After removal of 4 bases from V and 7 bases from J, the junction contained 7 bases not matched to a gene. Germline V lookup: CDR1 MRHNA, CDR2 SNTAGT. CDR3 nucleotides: TGTGCCAGCAGTGCGGCGGGAGCAGAAAATGAGCAGTTCTTC. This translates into CASSAAGAENEQFF.

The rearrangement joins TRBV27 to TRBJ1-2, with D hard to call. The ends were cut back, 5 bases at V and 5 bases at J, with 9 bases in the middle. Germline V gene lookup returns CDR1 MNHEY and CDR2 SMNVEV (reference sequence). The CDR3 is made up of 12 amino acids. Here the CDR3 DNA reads TGTGCCAGCAGTCGGACGGCATATGGCTACACCTTC. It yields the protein CASSRTAYGYTF.

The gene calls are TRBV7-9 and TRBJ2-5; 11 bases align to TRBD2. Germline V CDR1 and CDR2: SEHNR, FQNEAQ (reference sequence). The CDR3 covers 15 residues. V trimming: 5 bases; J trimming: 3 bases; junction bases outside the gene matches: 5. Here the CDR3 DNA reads TGTGCCAGCAGCCGCGAGGGACTAGCGGAAGAGACCCAGTACTTC. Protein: CASSREGLAEETQYF.

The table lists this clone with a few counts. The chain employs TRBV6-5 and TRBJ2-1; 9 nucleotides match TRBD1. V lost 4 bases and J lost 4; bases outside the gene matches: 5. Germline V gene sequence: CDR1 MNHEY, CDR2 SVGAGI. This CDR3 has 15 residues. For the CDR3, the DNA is TGTGCCAGCAGTTGGGACAGGGAGACGTACAATGAGCAGTTCTTC. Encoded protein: CASSWDRETYNEQFF.

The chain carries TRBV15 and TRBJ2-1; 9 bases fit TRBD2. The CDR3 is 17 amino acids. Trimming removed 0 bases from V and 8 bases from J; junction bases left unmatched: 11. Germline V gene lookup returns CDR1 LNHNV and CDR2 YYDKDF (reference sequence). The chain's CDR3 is CATSRDPPSGILYEQFF. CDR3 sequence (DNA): TGTGCCACCAGCAGAGATCCCCCTAGCGGGATACTCTATGAGCAGTTCTTC.

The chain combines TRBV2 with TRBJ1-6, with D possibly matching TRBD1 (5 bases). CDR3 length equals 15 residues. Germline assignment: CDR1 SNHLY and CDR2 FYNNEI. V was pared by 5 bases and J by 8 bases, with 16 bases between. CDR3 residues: CASSRDTGEYSPLHF. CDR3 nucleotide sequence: TGTGCCAGCAGTCGCGATACAGGAGAATATTCACCCCTCCACTTT.

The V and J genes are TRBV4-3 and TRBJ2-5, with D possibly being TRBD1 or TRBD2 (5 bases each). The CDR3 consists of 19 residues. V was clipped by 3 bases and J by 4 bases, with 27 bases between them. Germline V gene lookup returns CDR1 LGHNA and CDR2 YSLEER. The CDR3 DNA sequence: TGCGCCAGCAGCCACCGATATCGTAGGCTAACGGGGCGGCGAGAGACCCAGTACTTC. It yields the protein CASSHRYRRLTGRRETQYF.

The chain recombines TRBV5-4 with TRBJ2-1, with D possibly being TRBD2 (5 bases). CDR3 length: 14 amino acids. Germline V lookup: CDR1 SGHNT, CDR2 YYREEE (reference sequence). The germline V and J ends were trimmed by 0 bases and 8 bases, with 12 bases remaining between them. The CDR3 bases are TGTGCCAGCAGCTTGGCCCCGGGGAAGGATGAGCAGTTCTTC. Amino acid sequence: CASSLAPGKDEQFF.

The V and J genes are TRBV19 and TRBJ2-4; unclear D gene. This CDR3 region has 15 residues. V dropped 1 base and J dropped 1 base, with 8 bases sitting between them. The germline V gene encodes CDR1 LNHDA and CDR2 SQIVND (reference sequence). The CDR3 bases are TGTGCCAGTAGTATAGCCAGATTCGCCAAAAACATTCAGTACTTC. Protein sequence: CASSIARFAKNIQYF.

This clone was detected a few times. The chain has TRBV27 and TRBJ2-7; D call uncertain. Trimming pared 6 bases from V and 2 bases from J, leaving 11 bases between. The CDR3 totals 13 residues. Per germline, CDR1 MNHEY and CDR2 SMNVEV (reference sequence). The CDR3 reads CASRPGPAYEQYF. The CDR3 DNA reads TGTGCCAGCAGGCCCGGTCCCGCCTACGAGCAGTACTTC.

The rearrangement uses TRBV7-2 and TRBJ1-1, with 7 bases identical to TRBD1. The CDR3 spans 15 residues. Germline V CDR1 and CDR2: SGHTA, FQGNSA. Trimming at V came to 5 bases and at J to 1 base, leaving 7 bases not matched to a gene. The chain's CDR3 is CASSHTGDGNTEAFF. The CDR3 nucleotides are TGTGCCAGCAGCCATACAGGGGATGGGAACACTGAAGCTTTCTTT.